This entry features one TCR beta chain sequence. What antigen it recognizes has not been identified. Within one base of it there is no much larger clone, and no base qualities were kept. The record originates from a study of blood T cell repertoires in COVID-19 (dated by TCRdb to between 2020 and 2021). Broadly, across the study: Samples from collaborators originated in the United States, Italy and Spain and spanned both the acute and convalescent phases of COVID-19. The prospective study material was composed of cDNA or gDNA derived from T cells, B-cell-depleted T cells, or PBMCs. The dataset comprised deeply sampled blood TCRbeta repertoires from subjects exposed to, actively infected with, or recovered from COVID-19. The repertoires were released in a freely available public database intended as a resource for research on the immune response to SARS-CoV-2. The samples were drawn from the first 160 participants of the ongoing ImmuneRACE study and from under 1,500 subjects provided by 6 global collaborators. Nearly every sample came with metadata listing a de-identified subject ID, COVID-19 status, age in years and sex. HLA class I and class II types, where available, came from metadata supplied by the sample provider rather than from assay-based typing.

V is cut by 2 bases and J by 0 bases, and the space between the germline ends is 7 bases. For CDR1 and CDR2, the germline V gene (reference sequence) lists SEHNR and FQNEAQ. Inclusive of the bounding cysteine and phenylalanine, the CDR3 is 14 residues long. The retained sequence is limited to the CDR3, 42 bases, with the frame set at the first base. In the prospective study, participants were about 18 to 100 years old, resided in fewer than 25 geographic areas of the United States, and were enrolled through a virtual design. In the prospective study, participants were assigned to cohorts based on the clinical history participants reported in a screening survey and a study questionnaire. Recovered participants in ImmuneRACE Cohort 3 were defined by two consecutive negative NP/OP PCR tests, clearance by a healthcare professional, or resolution of symptoms. Each participant in the prospective study had whole blood, serum and a nasopharyngeal or oropharyngeal swab collected by mobile phlebotomists. Participants in the prospective study had the option to provide additional blood draws and questionnaires over an approximately two-month period. Prospective study blood samples were shipped either frozen or at room temperature before DNA extraction.

The immunoSEQ Assay, a bias-controlled multiplex PCR, was used to amplify TCRbeta CDR3 regions from genomic DNA. Processing in the source paper ran as follows. Nucleated cell counts per sample were estimated from amplification of reference gene primers within the assay. To quantify the absolute abundance of each unique TCRbeta CDR3 rearrangement, sequence reads were collapsed and filtered. For each sample, productive Simpson clonality was calculated as the square root of Simpson's diversity index across productive rearrangements. TCRdb provides this immuneACCESS table in a form limited to in-frame rearrangements. Some clones are lacking; in checked studies, under half of them reflect an unresolved V gene, and why the rest are absent is not known. That table furnishes V, J and clone size, whereas the DNA furnished D and trimming. The sample includes approximately 200,000 clones, with roughly 87% observed a single time. The top ten hold approximately 2% of the sample.

Overall study results and their limits: The amount of clinical and demographic metadata varied by source and participant and was provided uncurated.

This TCR was recovered from a woman in her 30s who had recovered from COVID-19. This sequence uses TRBV7-9 and TRBJ1-1; there is no confident call for the D gene. The sequenced sample consisted of PBMCs or T cells enriched from blood (not recorded which). CDR3 reads: CASSLKDMNTEAFF. The sequenced DNA: TGTGCCAGCAGCTTAAAAGACATGAACACTGAAGCTTTCTTT.